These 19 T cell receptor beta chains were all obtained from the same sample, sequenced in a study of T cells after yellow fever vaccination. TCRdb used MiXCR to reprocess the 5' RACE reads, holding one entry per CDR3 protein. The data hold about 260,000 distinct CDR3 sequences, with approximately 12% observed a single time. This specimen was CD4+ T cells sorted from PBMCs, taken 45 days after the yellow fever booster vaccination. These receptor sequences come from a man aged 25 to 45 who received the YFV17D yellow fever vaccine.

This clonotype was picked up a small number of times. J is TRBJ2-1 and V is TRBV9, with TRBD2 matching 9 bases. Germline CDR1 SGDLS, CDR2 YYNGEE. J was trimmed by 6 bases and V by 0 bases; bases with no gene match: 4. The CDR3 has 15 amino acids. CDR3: CASSVASGIGNEQFF. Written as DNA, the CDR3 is TGTGCCAGCAGCGTAGCTAGCGGGATAGGCAATGAGCAGTTCTTC. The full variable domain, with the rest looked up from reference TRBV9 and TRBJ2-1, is DSGVTQTPKHLITATGQRVTLRCSPRSGDLSVYWYQQSLDQGLQFLIQYYNGEERAKGNILERFSAQQFPDLHSELNLSSLELGDSALYFCASSVASGIGNEQFFGPGTRLTVL.

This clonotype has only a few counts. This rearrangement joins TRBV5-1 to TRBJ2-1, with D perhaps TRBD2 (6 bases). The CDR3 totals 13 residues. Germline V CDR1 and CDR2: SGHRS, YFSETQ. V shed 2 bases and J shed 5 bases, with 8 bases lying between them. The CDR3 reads CASSFLANNEQFF. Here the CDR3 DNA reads TGCGCCAGCAGCTTTCTAGCGAACAATGAGCAGTTCTTC.

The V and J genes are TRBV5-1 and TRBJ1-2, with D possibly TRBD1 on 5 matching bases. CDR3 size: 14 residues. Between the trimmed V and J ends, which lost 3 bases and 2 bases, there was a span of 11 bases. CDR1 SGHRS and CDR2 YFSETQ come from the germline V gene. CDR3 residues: CASSSRDGNYGYTF. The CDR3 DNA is TGCGCCAGCAGCTCCCGGGACGGGAACTATGGCTACACCTTC.

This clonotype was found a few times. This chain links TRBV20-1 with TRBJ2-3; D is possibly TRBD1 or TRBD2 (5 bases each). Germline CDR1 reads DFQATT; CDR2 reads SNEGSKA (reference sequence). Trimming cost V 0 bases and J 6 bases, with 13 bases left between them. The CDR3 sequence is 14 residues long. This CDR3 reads CSARDGTERDTQYF. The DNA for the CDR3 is TGCAGTGCTAGAGATGGGACCGAAAGGGATACGCAGTATTTT.

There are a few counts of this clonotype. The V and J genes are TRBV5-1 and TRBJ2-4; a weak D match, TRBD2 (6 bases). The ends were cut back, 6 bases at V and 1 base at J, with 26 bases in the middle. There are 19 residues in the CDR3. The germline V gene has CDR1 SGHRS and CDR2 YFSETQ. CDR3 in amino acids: CASTIDPSTAGRAKNIQYF. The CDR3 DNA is TGCGCCAGCACCATCGATCCATCGACGGCGGGGAGGGCCAAAAACATTCAGTACTTC.

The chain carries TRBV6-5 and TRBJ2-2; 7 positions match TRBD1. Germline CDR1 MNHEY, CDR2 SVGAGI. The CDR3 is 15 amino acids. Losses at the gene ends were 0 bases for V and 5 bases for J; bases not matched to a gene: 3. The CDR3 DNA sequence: TGTGCCAGCAGTTACTCGGCAGGGGGAACCGGGGAGCTGTTTTTT. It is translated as CASSYSAGGTGELFF.

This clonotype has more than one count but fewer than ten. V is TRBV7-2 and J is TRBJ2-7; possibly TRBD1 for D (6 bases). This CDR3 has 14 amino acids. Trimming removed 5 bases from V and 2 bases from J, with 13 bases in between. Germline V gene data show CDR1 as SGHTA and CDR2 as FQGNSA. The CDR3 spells CASSRVGQPYEQYF. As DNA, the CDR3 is TGTGCCAGCAGCCGAGTCGGACAGCCCTACGAGCAGTACTTC. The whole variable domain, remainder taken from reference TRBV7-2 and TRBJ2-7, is GAGVSQSPSNKVTEKGKDVELRCDPISGHTALYWYRQSLGQGLEFLIYFQGNSAPDKSGLPSDRFSAERTGGSVSTLTIQRTQQEDSAVYLCASSRVGQPYEQYFGPGTRLTVT.

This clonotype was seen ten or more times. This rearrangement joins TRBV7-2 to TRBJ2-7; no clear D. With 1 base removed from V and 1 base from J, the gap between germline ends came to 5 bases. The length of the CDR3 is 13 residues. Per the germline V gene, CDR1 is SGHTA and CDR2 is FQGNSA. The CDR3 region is CASSLESSYEQYF. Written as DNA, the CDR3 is TGTGCCAGCAGCTTAGAATCGTCCTACGAGCAGTACTTC. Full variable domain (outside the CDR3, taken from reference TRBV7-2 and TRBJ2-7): GAGVSQSPSNKVTEKGKDVELRCDPISGHTALYWYRQSLGQGLEFLIYFQGNSAPDKSGLPSDRFSAERTGGSVSTLTIQRTQQEDSAVYLCASSLESSYEQYFGPGTRLTVT.

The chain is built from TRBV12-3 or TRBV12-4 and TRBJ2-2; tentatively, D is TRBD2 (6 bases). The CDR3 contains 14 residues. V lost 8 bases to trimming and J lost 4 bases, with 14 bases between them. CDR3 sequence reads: CASGRGGSTGELFF. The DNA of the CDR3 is TGTGCCAGCGGCCGTGGGGGGAGCACCGGGGAGCTGTTTTTT.

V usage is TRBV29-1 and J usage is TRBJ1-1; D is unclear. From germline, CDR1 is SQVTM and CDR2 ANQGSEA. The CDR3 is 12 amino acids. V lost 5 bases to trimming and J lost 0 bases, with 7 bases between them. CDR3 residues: CSVLPLNTEAFF. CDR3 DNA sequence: TGCAGCGTTCTGCCACTGAACACTGAAGCTTTCTTT.

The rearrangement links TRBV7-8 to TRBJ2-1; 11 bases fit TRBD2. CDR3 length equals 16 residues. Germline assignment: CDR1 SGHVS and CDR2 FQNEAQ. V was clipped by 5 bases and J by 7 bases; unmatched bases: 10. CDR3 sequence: CASSPDSSGRLNEQFF. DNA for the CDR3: TGTGCCAGCAGCCCCGACTCTAGCGGGAGGTTGAATGAGCAGTTCTTC.

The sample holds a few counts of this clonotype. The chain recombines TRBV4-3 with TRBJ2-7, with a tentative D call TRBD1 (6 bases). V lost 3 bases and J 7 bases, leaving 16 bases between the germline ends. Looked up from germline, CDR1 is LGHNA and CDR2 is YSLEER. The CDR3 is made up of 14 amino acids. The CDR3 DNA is TGCGCCAGCAGCCAGGTGTCGGGACAAGGAGAGCAGTACTTC. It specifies CASSQVSGQGEQYF.

The DNA for the CDR3 is TGCGCCAGCAGCCCGGACCCGCCTGGGACCCAGTACTTC. It translates to CASSPDPPGTQYF. This chain joins TRBV5-1 and TRBJ2-5; no clear D. This CDR3 region has 13 residues. Germline loops: CDR1 SGHRS, CDR2 YFSETQ. Trimming took off 4 bases at V and 7 bases at J, with 14 bases between the two ends.

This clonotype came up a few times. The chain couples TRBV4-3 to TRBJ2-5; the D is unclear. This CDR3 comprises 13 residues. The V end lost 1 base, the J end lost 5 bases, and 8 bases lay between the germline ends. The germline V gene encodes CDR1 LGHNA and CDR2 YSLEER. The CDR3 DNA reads TGCGCCAGCAGCCAAGTCGGTGGGGAGACCCAGTACTTC. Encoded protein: CASSQVGGETQYF.

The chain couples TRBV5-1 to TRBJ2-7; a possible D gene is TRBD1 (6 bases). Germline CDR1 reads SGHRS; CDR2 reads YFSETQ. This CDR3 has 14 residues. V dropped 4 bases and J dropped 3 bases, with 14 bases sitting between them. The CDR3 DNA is TGCGCCAGCAGCCTTGGGGGCTACAACTACGAGCAGTACTTC. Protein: CASSLGGYNYEQYF.

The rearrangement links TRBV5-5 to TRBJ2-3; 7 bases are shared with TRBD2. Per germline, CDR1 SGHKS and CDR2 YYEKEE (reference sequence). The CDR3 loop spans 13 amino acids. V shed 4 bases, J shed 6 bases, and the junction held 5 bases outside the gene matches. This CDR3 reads CASSLGRGDTQYF. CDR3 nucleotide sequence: TGTGCCAGCAGCCTTGGGCGGGGGGATACGCAGTATTTT.

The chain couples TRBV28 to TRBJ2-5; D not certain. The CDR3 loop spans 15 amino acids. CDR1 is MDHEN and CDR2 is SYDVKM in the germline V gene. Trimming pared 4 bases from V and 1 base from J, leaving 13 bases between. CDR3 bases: TGTGCCAGCAGTTCGGGCGGCCGGCCCCAAGAGACCCAGTACTTC. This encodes CASSSGGRPQETQYF.

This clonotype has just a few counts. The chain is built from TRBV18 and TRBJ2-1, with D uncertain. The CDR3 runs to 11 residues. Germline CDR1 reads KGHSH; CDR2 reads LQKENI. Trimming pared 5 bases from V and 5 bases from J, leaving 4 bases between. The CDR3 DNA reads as TGTGCCAGCTCAAACGACAATGAGCAGTTCTTC. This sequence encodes CASSNDNEQFF.

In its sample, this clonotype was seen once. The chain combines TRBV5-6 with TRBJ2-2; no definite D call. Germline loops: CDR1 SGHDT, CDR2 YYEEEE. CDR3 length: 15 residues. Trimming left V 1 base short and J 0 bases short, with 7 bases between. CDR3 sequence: CASSLITSNTGELFF. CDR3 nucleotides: TGTGCCAGCAGCTTGATTACCTCGAACACCGGGGAGCTGTTTTTT.